The 13 T cell receptor beta chains presented below share a single source sample, sequenced in a study of yellow fever vaccine responses in identical twins. TCRdb fed the RT-PCR reads into MiXCR, producing one record per CDR3 protein. This table has 2,000 or so distinct CDR3 sequences, roughly 85% appearing once. This sample comprised T cells from blood (PBMCs), unsorted or a sorted subset (not recorded which), obtained before or after yellow fever vaccination (not recorded which). These receptors all come from a woman aged 18-35 years who received the yellow fever vaccine.

V is TRBV5-4 and J is TRBJ1-1; 11 bases line up with TRBD1. V dropped 4 bases and J dropped 3; count of bases not matched to a gene: 5. The CDR3 length is 15 residues. Germline-derived CDR1 and CDR2 are SGHNT and YYREEE (reference sequence). This CDR3 is CASSGTGGMDTEAFF. The CDR3 bases are TGTGCCAGCAGCGGGACAGGGGGGATGGACACTGAAGCTTTCTTT. The whole variable domain, filled in from reference TRBV5-4 and TRBJ1-1, reads ETGVTQSPTHLIKTRGQQVTLRCSSQSGHNTVSWYQQALGQGPQFIFQYYREEENGRGNFPPRFSGLQFPNYSSELNVNALELDDSALYLCASSGTGGMDTEAFFGQGTRLTVV.

The chain uses TRBV10-1 and TRBJ2-2, with TRBD1 matching over 12 bases. J gave up 7 bases and V 5 bases, and 8 bases lay outside the gene matches. Germline V gene lookup returns CDR1 WNHNN and CDR2 SYGVQD (reference sequence). CDR3 length: 16 residues. CDR3 DNA: TGCGCCAGCAGTCCGGAGGGACAGGGGGCCAACGGGGAGCTGTTTTTT. Its translation: CASSPEGQGANGELFF.

The rearrangement uses TRBV12-3 or TRBV12-4 and TRBJ2-3; 12 bases align to TRBD2. Trimming cost V 3 bases and J 3 bases; bases outside gene matches: 10. CDR3 length equals 18 residues. CDR3 bases: TGTGCCAGCAGTTTCGTCCCTAGCGGGAGGGCCAAGACAGATACGCAGTATTTT. This sequence encodes CASSFVPSGRAKTDTQYF.

The V gene is TRBV20-1, the J gene TRBJ2-1; D gene ambiguous. This CDR3 has 10 residues. The ends were cut back, 3 bases at V and 10 bases at J, with 7 bases in the middle. The germline gives CDR1 DFQATT, CDR2 SNEGSKA (reference sequence). CDR3 in amino acids: CSASGIEQFF. As DNA, the CDR3 is TGCAGTGCTAGTGGTATAGAGCAGTTCTTC.

This clonotype came up a few times. This chain joins TRBV4-1 and TRBJ1-1; weak D call: TRBD1 (6 bases). CDR3 length: 15 residues. Trimming shortened V by 4 bases and J by 1 base, and 13 bases separated the two germline ends. Germline values: CDR1 MGHRA, CDR2 YSYEKL. As DNA, the CDR3 is TGCGCCAGCAGCCTTCACAGGGAGGCGAACACTGAAGCTTTCTTT. Its translation: CASSLHREANTEAFF.

This clonotype has just one count. The chain employs TRBV12-3 or TRBV12-4 and TRBJ1-5; no firm D call. V was clipped by 5 bases and J by 9 bases, with 11 bases between them. The CDR3 is 12 amino acids. The DNA of the CDR3 is TGTGCCAGCAGTACCCATGAGAGGCCCCAGCATTTT. This encodes CASSTHERPQHF.

This clonotype was counted a single time. The rearrangement uses TRBV7-9 and TRBJ2-7; D not certain. This CDR3 comprises 14 residues. CDR1 and CDR2 from the germline V gene are SEHNR and FQNEAQ (reference sequence). V was cut by 1 base and J by 0 bases, with 7 bases left in between. DNA of the CDR3: TGTGCCAGCAGCTTAGATAGTTTCTCCTACGAGCAGTACGTC. This sequence encodes CASSLDSFSYEQYV.

The rearrangement uses TRBV4-2 and TRBJ2-1, with 9 bases lining up with TRBD2. The CDR3 covers 17 residues. V lost 0 bases and J lost 6; bases outside the gene matches: 9. Germline V CDR1 and CDR2: LGHNA, YNFKEQ. The CDR3 loop is CASSQDVGGLAPNEQFF. The DNA of the CDR3 is TGTGCCAGCAGCCAAGATGTCGGGGGACTAGCCCCCAATGAGCAGTTCTTC.

This clonotype is a singleton in its sample. This chain connects TRBV5-1 to TRBJ2-1; 9 bases fit TRBD2. Germline lookup yields CDR1 SGHRS and CDR2 YFSETQ. J was trimmed by 5 bases and V by 1 base; bases with no gene match: 7. CDR3 length: 16 amino acids. DNA of the CDR3: TGCGCCAGCAGCTTGAGGCTAGCGGGATCGGACAATGAGCAGTTCTTC. This gives the protein CASSLRLAGSDNEQFF.

The V call is TRBV20-1, the J call TRBJ2-5; unclear D gene. Per the germline V gene, CDR1 is DFQATT and CDR2 is SNEGSKA (reference sequence). V was cut by 2 bases and J by 4 bases, with 11 bases left in between. The length of the CDR3 is 13 residues. The CDR3 coding sequence is TGCAGTGCTAGAACCTCAGGTGGAGAGACCCAGTACTTC. It yields the protein CSARTSGGETQYF.

The gene calls are TRBV7-2 and TRBJ2-3; unclear D gene. The CDR3 spans 14 residues. V lost 7 bases, J lost 2 bases, and 13 bases lay in between. Germline lookup yields CDR1 SGHTA and CDR2 FQGNSA. DNA for the CDR3: TGTGCCAGCACTCTAGAGCCGAACACAGATACGCAGTATTTT. Translating it yields CASTLEPNTDTQYF.

This clonotype was picked up one time. The rearrangement uses TRBV9 and TRBJ2-5, with 11 bases fitting TRBD2. V shed 1 base and J 5 bases; nucleotides not matched to a gene: 1. The CDR3 spans 14 residues. Looked up from germline, CDR1 is SGDLS and CDR2 is YYNGEE. For the CDR3, the DNA is TGTGCCAGCAGCGTAACTAGCGGGGGTGAGACCCAGTACTTC. Its translation is CASSVTSGGETQYF. The entire variable domain, with the rest obtained from reference TRBV9 and TRBJ2-5, is as follows: DSGVTQTPKHLITATGQRVTLRCSPRSGDLSVYWYQQSLDQGLQFLIQYYNGEERAKGNILERFSAQQFPDLHSELNLSSLELGDSALYFCASSVTSGGETQYFGPGTRLLVL.

The chain joins TRBV7-6 to TRBJ1-1; 7 bases fit TRBD1. Trimming removed 4 bases from V and 3 bases from J; junction bases left unmatched: 2. The germline V gene has CDR1 SGHVS and CDR2 FNYEAQ. This CDR3 has 13 residues. The CDR3 spells CASSYTGDTEAFF. The CDR3, as DNA: TGTGCCAGCAGCTATACAGGGGACACTGAAGCTTTCTTT.